This entry describes one TCR beta chain. In the original workflow: The assay estimated nucleated cells by amplifying reference gene primers. Sequenced by immunoSEQ multiplex PCR; TCRdb stores in-frame clones only, minus some. That table furnishes V, J and clone size, whereas the DNA furnished D and trimming. Of about 490,000 clones listed, over 75% are singletons. The sample comes from a study of blood T cell repertoires in COVID-19. In the study overall: Donors in the United States, Italy and Spain gave samples during acute or convalescent COVID-19. Nucleic acid was either cDNA or gDNA, and it came from T cells, B-cell-depleted T cells, or PBMCs.

This CDR3 comprises 15 residues. Unmatched junction bases numbered 4, after V lost 4 bases and J lost 5 bases. Germline CDR1 KGHDR, CDR2 SFDVKD. Sequenced sample: peripheral blood. The sequence was collected from a human donor in a cohort sampled during active COVID-19. The J gene is TRBJ2-5, the V gene TRBV24-1; 12 bases match TRBD2. The CDR3, as DNA: TGTGCCACCAGTGACACGGGACTAGCGGGTGAGACCCAGTACTTC. It encodes CATSDTGLAGETQYF.